This is a list of T cell receptor beta chains from one sample in a study of immune evolution from preneoplasia to lung adenocarcinoma. Libraries were prepared by immunoSEQ multiplex PCR; TCRdb keeps only in-frame clonotypes and omits some of them. The repertoire holds roughly 11,000 clones, with more than 65% as singletons. Sequences were obtained from FFPE minimally invasive lung adenocarcinoma tissue. Receptor source: a person aged 65 to 85 with lung adenocarcinoma. The CDR3 runs from the conserved cysteine through the conserved F or W. Each record gives: J gene, V gene, clone size, D gene, CDR3 protein, CDR3 DNA. A D gene is named only where the DNA matches it firmly. Where a row states a size, it is once, few, many or the class of an expanded clone; other rows omit it.

>TRBJ1-1|TRBV18|few|-
CASSENTNTEAFF
TGTGCCAGCTCAGAGAACACCAACACTGAAGCTTTCTTT
>TRBJ2-5|TRBV15|-|-
CATSVSRLQETQYF
TGTGCCACCAGCGTTAGTAGGCTCCAAGAGACCCAGTACTTC
>TRBJ2-7|TRBV9|-|TRBD1
CASSAEPGTGQYF
TGTGCCAGCAGCGCCGAACCCGGGACAGGGCAGTACTTC
>TRBJ1-1|TRBV29-1|-|-
CSGYYEALGTEAFF
TGCAGCGGATATTATGAAGCGCTGGGCACTGAAGCTTTCTTT
>TRBJ2-1|TRBV30|-|TRBD2
CAWNPGGLPNEQFF
TGTGCCTGGAATCCGGGAGGGCTCCCCAATGAGCAGTTCTTC
>TRBJ2-3|TRBV4-1|few|-
CASSQDRGRVTDTQYF
TGCGCCAGCAGCCAAGATCGCGGCAGGGTTACAGATACGCAGTATTTT
>TRBJ2-5|TRBV27|-|TRBD2
CASSSGRLAGVETQYF
TGTGCCAGCAGTTCAGGGAGGCTAGCGGGAGTGGAGACCCAGTACTTC
>TRBJ1-1|TRBV7-9|-|-
CASSRATGPPEAFF
TGTGCCAGCAGCCGGGCGACCGGTCCTCCTGAAGCTTTCTTT
>TRBJ1-1|TRBV5-8|-|-
CASSSKPARSTEAFF
TGTGCCAGCAGCTCGAAGCCCGCACGGAGCACTGAAGCTTTCTTT
>TRBJ1-1|TRBV6-5|once|-
CASSYPGRNTEAFF
TGTGCCAGCAGTTACCCGGGCCGGAACACTGAAGCTTTCTTT
>TRBJ2-3|TRBV11-2|-|TRBD1
CASSSLPGGLTDTQYF
TGTGCCAGCAGCTCCTTACCAGGGGGCCTCACAGATACGCAGTATTTT
>TRBJ2-1|TRBV10-3|-|TRBD1
CAISGDRDNEQFF
TGTGCCATCAGTGGGGACAGAGATAATGAGCAGTTCTTC
>TRBJ2-5|TRBV5-6|-|-
CASMMTVYQETQYF
TGTGCCAGCATGATGACCGTGTACCAAGAGACCCAGTACTTC
>TRBJ2-1|TRBV5-6|few|-
CASSLGGTGGNEQFF
TGTGCCAGCAGCTTGGGGGGCACCGGGGGCAATGAGCAGTTCTTC
>TRBJ1-4|TRBV9|-|-
CASSGARGEKLFF
TGTGCCAGCAGCGGGGCGCGCGGGGAAAAACTGTTTTTT
>TRBJ2-3|TRBV7-9|-|-
CASSLALAAGGDTQYF
TGTGCCAGCAGCTTAGCGCTGGCGGCAGGGGGGGATACGCAGTATTTT
>TRBJ1-1|TRBV5-1|-|-
CASSLAGRGTEAFF
TGCGCCAGCAGCTTGGCTGGTCGGGGGACTGAAGCTTTCTTT
>TRBJ2-7|TRBV7-8|-|TRBD2
CASSLRLAGTYEQYF
TGTGCCAGCAGCTTAAGACTAGCGGGGACCTACGAGCAGTACTTC
>TRBJ2-1|TRBV18|-|TRBD1
CASSLGRDRGRNEQFF
TGTGCCAGCTCACTAGGCCGGGACAGGGGAAGAAATGAGCAGTTCTTC
>TRBJ2-7|TRBV5-1|-|TRBD2
CASSAEGGSHEQYF
TGCGCCAGCAGCGCGGAGGGAGGGTCCCACGAGCAGTACTTC
>TRBJ1-5|TRBV25-1|once|-
CASSDWTDPNQPQHF
TGTGCCAGCAGTGATTGGACAGACCCGAATCAGCCCCAGCATTTT
>TRBJ2-6|TRBV7-3|few|-
CASSKGVGVDVLTF
TGTGCCAGCAGCAAGGGGGTAGGGGTAGACGTCCTGACTTTC
>TRBJ2-7|TRBV9|-|-
CASSRARDGEQYF
TGTGCCAGCAGTCGAGCACGGGATGGCGAGCAGTACTTC
>TRBJ1-2|TRBV6-1|-|-
CASSERGNYGYTF
TGTGCCAGCAGTGAACGAGGGAACTATGGCTACACCTTC
>TRBJ1-2|TRBV14|-|-
CASSQGAAAYGYTF
TGTGCCAGCAGCCAAGGGGCGGCAGCATATGGCTACACCTTC
>TRBJ2-7|TRBV7-8|-|-
CASSAIQGYEQYF
TGTGCCAGCAGCGCTATACAGGGATACGAGCAGTACTTC
>TRBJ2-7|TRBV28|-|TRBD1
CASSRRLRTGQGHEQYF
TGTGCCAGCAGCCGCCGCCTCCGAACTGGACAGGGGCACGAGCAGTACTTC
>TRBJ2-2|TRBV6-6|-|-
CASSYGRNTGELFF
TGTGCCAGCAGTTATGGCAGGAACACCGGGGAGCTGTTTTTT
>TRBJ2-1|TRBV2|-|-
CASSRLAAANNEQFF
TGTGCCAGCAGCCGTTTAGCAGCGGCGAACAATGAGCAGTTCTTC
>TRBJ2-3|TRBV30|-|TRBD1
CAWKDRGNTQYF
TGTGCCTGGAAAGACAGGGGAAATACGCAGTATTTT
>TRBJ2-1|TRBV30|-|TRBD1
CAWRLSGTGYNEQFF
TGTGCCTGGAGGCTTTCCGGGACAGGGTACAATGAGCAGTTCTTC
>TRBJ2-2|TRBV28|-|TRBD2
CASSSGGGDSGELFF
TGTGCCAGCAGTTCAGGCGGGGGGGATAGCGGGGAGCTGTTTTTT
>TRBJ1-5|TRBV28|-|-
CASSLFLIGQGLEGNQPQHF
TGTGCCAGCAGTTTATTCCTCATAGGGCAGGGGTTGGAAGGTAATCAGCCCCAGCATTTT
>TRBJ1-1|TRBV7-9|-|TRBD1
CASSLGQGEAFF
TGTGCCAGCAGCTTAGGACAGGGTGAAGCTTTCTTT
>TRBJ2-1|TRBV7-7|-|TRBD2
CASSLGAGGYNEQFF
TGTGCCAGCAGCTTAGGAGCGGGAGGCTACAATGAGCAGTTCTTC
>TRBJ2-7|TRBV5-6|-|-
CASSLAYEQYF
TGTGCCAGCAGCCTCGCCTACGAGCAGTACTTC
>TRBJ2-7|TRBV6-5|-|-
CASTPLTGREQYF
TGTGCCAGCACCCCCCTGACAGGTCGCGAGCAGTACTTC
>TRBJ2-7|TRBV11-3|-|TRBD1
CASSPRDRDNEQYF
TGTGCCAGCAGCCCCCGGGACAGGGACAACGAGCAGTACTTC
>TRBJ1-6|TRBV5-1|few|-
CASSLEGKGSPLHF
TGCGCCAGCAGCTTGGAGGGGAAAGGGTCACCCCTCCACTTT
>TRBJ1-1|TRBV6-6|-|TRBD1
CASSPPGQGNTEAFF
TGTGCCAGCAGCCCCCCGGGACAGGGGAACACTGAAGCTTTCTTT
>TRBJ2-7|TRBV9|-|TRBD2
CASSVGAGGAYEQYF
TGTGCCAGCAGCGTAGGAGCGGGGGGCGCCTACGAGCAGTACTTC
>TRBJ2-1|TRBV4-1|-|TRBD2
CASSSRLAGGSHEQFF
TGCGCCAGCAGCTCCCGACTAGCGGGGGGGTCCCATGAGCAGTTCTTC
>TRBJ1-1|TRBV7-9|few|TRBD1
CASSNRTGWNTEAFF
TGTGCCAGCAGCAATCGGACAGGGTGGAACACTGAAGCTTTCTTT
>TRBJ1-1|TRBV7-9|-|-
CASSSKQGATTNEAFF
TGTGCCAGCAGCAGTAAACAGGGTGCTACAACGAATGAAGCTTTCTTT
>TRBJ1-1|TRBV18|-|-
CASSKDVNTEAFF
TGTGCCAGCTCAAAGGACGTGAACACTGAAGCTTTCTTT
>TRBJ1-2|TRBV30|-|-
CAWSVGGASYGYTF
TGTGCCTGGAGTGTAGGGGGGGCTAGCTATGGCTACACCTTC
>TRBJ1-1|TRBV23-1|-|-
CASSQPEAAWGAFF
TGCGCCAGCAGTCAACCGGAGGCCGCCTGGGGAGCTTTCTTT
>TRBJ1-2|TRBV5-5|-|-
CASSNLLGGYGYIF
TGTGCCAGCAGCAACTTACTCGGCGGCTATGGCTACATCTTC